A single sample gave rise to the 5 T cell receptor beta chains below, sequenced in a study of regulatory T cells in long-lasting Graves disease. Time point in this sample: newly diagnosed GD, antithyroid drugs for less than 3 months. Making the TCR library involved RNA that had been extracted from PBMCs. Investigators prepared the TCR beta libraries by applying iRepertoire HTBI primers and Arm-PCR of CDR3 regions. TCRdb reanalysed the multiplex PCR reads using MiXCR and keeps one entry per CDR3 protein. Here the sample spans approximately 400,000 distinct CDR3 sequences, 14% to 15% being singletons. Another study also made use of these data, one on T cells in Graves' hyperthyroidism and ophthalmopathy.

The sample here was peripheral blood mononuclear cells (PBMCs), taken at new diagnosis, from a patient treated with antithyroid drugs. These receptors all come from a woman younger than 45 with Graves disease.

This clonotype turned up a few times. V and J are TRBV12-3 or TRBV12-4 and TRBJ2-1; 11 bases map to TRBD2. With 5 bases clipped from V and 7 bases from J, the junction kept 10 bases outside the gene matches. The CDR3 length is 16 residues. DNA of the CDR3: TGTGCCAGCAGTCTAGGGGTGACTAGCGGGACAAATGAGCAGTTCTTC. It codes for CASSLGVTSGTNEQFF.

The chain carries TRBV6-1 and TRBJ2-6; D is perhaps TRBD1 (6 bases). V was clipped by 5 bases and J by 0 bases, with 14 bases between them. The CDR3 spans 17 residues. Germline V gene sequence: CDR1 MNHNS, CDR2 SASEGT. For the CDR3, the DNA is TGTGCCAGCAGTCTCGGGACAAGACACTCTGGGGCCAACGTCCTGACTTTC. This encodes CASSLGTRHSGANVLTF.

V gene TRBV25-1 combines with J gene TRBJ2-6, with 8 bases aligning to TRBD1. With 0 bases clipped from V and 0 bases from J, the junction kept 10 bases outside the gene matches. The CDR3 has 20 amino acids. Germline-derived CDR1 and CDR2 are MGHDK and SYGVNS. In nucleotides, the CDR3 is TGTGCCAGCAGTGAATATGATGGGACAGGACATATCTCTGGGGCCAACGTCCTGACTTTC. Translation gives CASSEYDGTGHISGANVLTF.

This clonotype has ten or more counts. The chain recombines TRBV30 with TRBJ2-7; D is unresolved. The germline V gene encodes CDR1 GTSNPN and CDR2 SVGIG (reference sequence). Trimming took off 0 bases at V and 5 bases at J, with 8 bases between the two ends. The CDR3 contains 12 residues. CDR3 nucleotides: TGTGCCTGGAGTGTTAGTCATAACGAGCAGTACTTC. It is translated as CAWSVSHNEQYF.

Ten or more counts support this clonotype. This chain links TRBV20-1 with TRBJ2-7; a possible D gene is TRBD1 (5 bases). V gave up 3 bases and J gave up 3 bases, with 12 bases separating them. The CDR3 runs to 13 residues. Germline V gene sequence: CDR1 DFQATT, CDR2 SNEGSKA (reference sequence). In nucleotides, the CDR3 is TGCAGTGCTAGGGGTGACAGCGACTACGAGCAGTACTTC. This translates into CSARGDSDYEQYF.